Following are 23 T cell receptor beta chains from one sample sequenced in a study of shared T cell receptors in the human thymus. Generated by immunoSEQ multiplex PCR, the TCRdb table keeps only in-frame clones and is missing some. Of hundreds of thousands of clones listed, 95% are singletons. The sample comprised thymocytes. These receptors were obtained from a human donor.

Here the CDR3 reads CASSQDASGAYNEQFF. CDR3 nucleotide sequence: TGCGCCAGCAGCCAAGACGCTAGCGGGGCCTACAATGAGCAGTTCTTC. The gene calls are TRBV4-1 and TRBJ2-1; the match to TRBD2 covers 9 bases. This CDR3 is built from 16 residues. Per germline, CDR1 MGHRA and CDR2 YSYEKL. Unmatched junction bases numbered 2, after V lost 0 bases and J lost 2 bases.

The chain employs TRBV4-1 and TRBJ2-2; 9 positions match TRBD2. Looked up from germline, CDR1 is MGHRA and CDR2 is YSYEKL. The CDR3 extends over 18 amino acids. V shed 1 base and J 0 bases; nucleotides not matched to a gene: 6. CDR3 coding DNA: TGCGCCAGCAGCCAAGGGGGAGCGGGAGGCCCGAACACCGGGGAGCTGTTTTTT. This codes for CASSQGGAGGPNTGELFF.

V is TRBV28 and J is TRBJ2-2, with 10 bases fitting TRBD1. Germline V lookup: CDR1 MDHEN, CDR2 SYDVKM. Trimming at V came to 6 bases and at J to 3 bases, leaving 10 bases not matched to a gene. The CDR3 has 17 residues. The CDR3 region is CASSPLSGTGDTGELFF. The CDR3 nucleotides read TGTGCCAGCAGCCCCCTCTCCGGGACAGGGGACACCGGGGAGCTGTTTTTT.

The chain has TRBV6-6 and TRBJ2-5; 12 nucleotides match TRBD2. The length of the CDR3 is 16 residues. Losses at the gene ends were 6 bases for V and 4 bases for J; bases not matched to a gene: 9. CDR1 and CDR2 (germline): MNHNY, SVGAGI (reference sequence). CDR3 in amino acids: CASSPRLAGAPETQYF. CDR3 in DNA: TGTGCCAGCAGCCCTCGACTAGCGGGAGCCCCAGAGACCCAGTACTTC.

This clone was seen once. The V gene is TRBV28, the J gene TRBJ1-2, with D unresolved. The V and J ends lost 3 bases and 4 bases respectively, with 15 bases between them. Germline V lookup: CDR1 MDHEN, CDR2 SYDVKM. CDR3 length equals 15 residues. The CDR3 is CASSFRGRLIYGYTF. CDR3 coding DNA: TGTGCCAGCAGTTTTCGGGGAAGGTTGATCTATGGCTACACCTTC.

The V and J genes are TRBV7-4 and TRBJ1-4; D is possibly TRBD1 (5 bases). Germline values: CDR1 SGHVT, CDR2 SQSDAQ. The CDR3 has 19 amino acids. V lost 5 bases, J lost 4 bases, and 26 bases lay in between. CDR3 sequence (DNA): TGTGCCAGCAGCCCCCCACGGACACCCGACGGCACAGGTAATGAAAAACTGTTTTTT. Its protein is CASSPPRTPDGTGNEKLFF.

V gene TRBV28 combines with J gene TRBJ2-1; D may be TRBD1 (6 bases). V was cut by 4 bases and J by 2 bases, with 15 bases left in between. The germline gives CDR1 MDHEN, CDR2 SYDVKM. There are 16 residues in the CDR3. The CDR3 DNA reads as TGTGCCAGCAGTTCCACCGGGACATCAGCCTACAATGAGCAGTTCTTC. Its protein is CASSSTGTSAYNEQFF.

The gene calls are TRBV7-2 and TRBJ2-3; TRBD2 might be the D (6 bases). There are 15 residues in the CDR3. The germline CDR1 and CDR2 sequences are SGHTA and FQGNSA. V was cut by 4 bases and J by 2 bases, with 13 bases left in between. CDR3 in amino acids: CASSSGEGNTDTQYF. The CDR3 DNA sequence: TGTGCCAGCAGCTCGGGAGAGGGTAACACAGATACGCAGTATTTT.

This chain joins TRBV6-5 and TRBJ1-5; 7 bases line up with TRBD1. The germline V gene encodes CDR1 MNHEY and CDR2 SVGAGI. The CDR3 contains 15 residues. V shed 4 bases, J shed 3 bases, and the junction held 6 bases outside the gene matches. In nucleotides, the CDR3 is TGTGCCAGCAGTTCCCTGAGGGGGCTCAATCAGCCCCAGCATTTT. Translation gives CASSSLRGLNQPQHF.

This clone was seen once. The chain recombines TRBV7-4 with TRBJ1-1; no clear D. The CDR3 is 11 residues long. Between the trimmed V and J ends, which lost 4 bases and 6 bases, there was a span of 6 bases. Germline assignment: CDR1 SGHVT and CDR2 SQSDAQ. CDR3 bases: TGTGCCAGCAGCTCTTTGGCTGAAGCTTTCTTT. This translates into CASSSLAEAFF.

V is TRBV5-4 and J is TRBJ2-3, with a possible D match to TRBD2 (6 bases). CDR1 is SGHNT and CDR2 is YYREEE in the germline V gene (reference sequence). V lost 0 bases and J lost 5, with 13 bases in between. The CDR3 contains 15 residues. The CDR3 sequence is CASSLVVTRGDTQYF. DNA for the CDR3: TGTGCCAGCAGCTTGGTTGTGACTAGAGGAGATACGCAGTATTTT.

The chain combines TRBV10-3 with TRBJ1-1; D call uncertain. Between the trimmed V and J ends, which lost 6 bases and 7 bases, there was a span of 15 bases. The CDR3 spans 13 residues. Germline V gene sequence: CDR1 ENHRY, CDR2 SYGVKD. Written as DNA, the CDR3 is TGTGCCATCAGGACCGTCTGGGATCGTGAAGCTTTCTTT. As protein: CAIRTVWDREAFF.

The V gene is TRBV7-2, the J gene TRBJ1-1, with unresolved D. This CDR3 comprises 14 residues. V lost 2 bases and J lost 2, with 9 bases in between. CDR1 and CDR2 from the germline V gene are SGHTA and FQGNSA. The CDR3 loop is CASSLRPANTEAFF. CDR3 bases: TGTGCCAGCAGCTTACGGCCAGCTAACACTGAAGCTTTCTTT. Full variable domain (rest looked up from reference TRBV7-2 and TRBJ1-1): GAGVSQSPSNKVTEKGKDVELRCDPISGHTALYWYRQSLGQGLEFLIYFQGNSAPDKSGLPSDRFSAERTGGSVSTLTIQRTQQEDSAVYLCASSLRPANTEAFFGQGTRLTVV.

The chain recombines TRBV27 with TRBJ1-4, with 8 bases that match TRBD1. Germline-derived CDR1 and CDR2 are MNHEY and SMNVEV (reference sequence). Trimming took 7 bases from V and 8 from J; bases not matched to a gene: 6. The CDR3 consists of 13 residues. CDR3 protein: CASTIRQGEKLFF. The CDR3 DNA reads TGTGCCAGCACCATACGACAGGGGGAAAAACTGTTTTTT.

The chain is built from TRBV5-4 and TRBJ2-3; D perhaps matches TRBD2 (5 bases). Germline V gene data show CDR1 as SGHNT and CDR2 as YYREEE (reference sequence). This CDR3 comprises 17 residues. Trimming stripped 5 bases from V and 1 base from J, with 20 bases between. The CDR3 DNA follows: TGTGCCAGCAGTCTAGCAACTCAACTAGGAGGCACAGATACGCAGTATTTT. Amino acid sequence: CASSLATQLGGTDTQYF.

The CDR3 loop is CASRRREADTQYF. The DNA for the CDR3 is TGTGCCAGCAGAAGGCGGGAGGCAGATACGCAGTATTTT. V usage is TRBV7-2 and J usage is TRBJ2-3, with 8 bases identical to TRBD2. The V and J ends lost 6 bases and 4 bases, in that order; junction bases with no gene match: 3. The CDR3 is 13 residues long. Germline loops: CDR1 SGHTA, CDR2 FQGNSA.

The chain uses TRBV7-8 and TRBJ2-2; 10 nucleotides line up with TRBD2. V was clipped by 5 bases and J by 5 bases; unmatched bases: 8. Germline V CDR1 and CDR2: SGHVS, FQNEAQ. CDR3 length: 16 amino acids. The CDR3 nucleotides read TGTGCCAGCAGCCCAGCGGGAGGGCCACGGACCGGGGAGCTGTTTTTT. Protein: CASSPAGGPRTGELFF.

This clone was seen just once. The chain couples TRBV5-8 to TRBJ2-7, with 7 bases that match TRBD1. The CDR3 has 15 residues. After removal of 2 bases from V and 2 bases from J, the junction contained 7 bases not matched to a gene. Germline V gene lookup returns CDR1 SGHTS and CDR2 YDEGEE. CDR3 sequence reads: CASSLRTGVPYEQYF. The DNA for the CDR3 is TGTGCCAGCAGCTTACGTACAGGGGTACCCTACGAGCAGTACTTC. The variable domain in full, completed from reference TRBV5-8 and TRBJ2-7, reads EAGVTQSPTHLIKTRGQQATLRCSPISGHTSVYWYQQALGLGLQFLLWYDEGEERNRGNFPPRFSGRQFPNYSSELNVNALELEDSALYLCASSLRTGVPYEQYFGPGTRLTVT.

The chain is built from TRBV15 and TRBJ2-7; 11 nucleotides align to TRBD1. This CDR3 is built from 14 residues. The V and J ends lost 3 bases and 3 bases, in that order; junction bases with no gene match: 1. Germline CDR1 and CDR2: LNHNV and YYDKDF (reference sequence). This chain's CDR3 is CATSRDRGRYEQYF. The CDR3, as DNA: TGTGCCACCAGCAGGGACAGGGGGCGCTACGAGCAGTACTTC.

In nucleotides, the CDR3 is TGTGCCAGCAGCAGCGAGGGACAGGACAACACCGGGGAGCTGTTTTTT. As protein: CASSSEGQDNTGELFF. The rearrangement links TRBV27 to TRBJ2-2, with 8 bases matching TRBD1. V was clipped by 6 bases and J by 2 bases; unmatched bases: 8. Germline V gene sequence: CDR1 MNHEY, CDR2 SMNVEV (reference sequence). This CDR3 contains 16 residues.

J is TRBJ1-5 and V is TRBV15; 8 nucleotides line up with TRBD1. Germline loops: CDR1 LNHNV, CDR2 YYDKDF (reference sequence). V dropped 6 bases and J dropped 3; count of bases not matched to a gene: 16. CDR3 length: 18 amino acids. The CDR3 spells CATSKRRDRTPYNQPQHF. CDR3 nucleotide sequence: TGTGCCACCAGTAAGAGAAGGGACAGGACCCCCTACAATCAGCCCCAGCATTTT.

The J gene is TRBJ2-1, the V gene TRBV5-1, with TRBD2 identical over 8 bases. This CDR3 is 16 amino acids long. Looked up from germline, CDR1 is SGHRS and CDR2 is YFSETQ. The J segment lost 1 base and the V segment lost 0 bases, leaving 3 bases of the junction unmatched. CDR3 sequence: CASSLVSGSSYNEQFF. The CDR3 DNA reads as TGCGCCAGCAGCTTGGTAAGCGGGAGTTCCTACAATGAGCAGTTCTTC.

The chain has TRBV28 and TRBJ2-7; D is ambiguous. V was trimmed by 6 bases and J by 4 bases, leaving 13 bases between them. In germline, CDR1 is MDHEN, CDR2 SYDVKM. The CDR3 runs to 13 residues. The chain's CDR3 is CASSYQTSYEQYF. DNA for the CDR3: TGTGCCAGCAGCTACCAGACCTCTTACGAGCAGTACTTC.